Below are 6 T cell receptor beta chains sequenced from a single sample in a study of CD8+CD57+ T cells in acquired aplastic anemia. Both TCR beta VDJ combination and CDR3 sequence profiling were carried out. Genomic DNA was the template for this profiling. TCRdb redid the calling of the reads with MiXCR, one entry per CDR3 protein. The sample has just over 400,000 distinct CDR3 sequences; 65% to 80% are singletons. Source material: sorted CD4+, CD8+, or CD8+CD57+ T cells (not recorded which) from PBMCs. The origin of the receptors is a human donor in good health, serving as a control.

The CDR3 here is CASSVGQGAETQYF. Here the CDR3 DNA reads TGTGCCAGCAGCGTAGGACAGGGGGCAGAGACCCAGTACTTC. The chain employs TRBV9 and TRBJ2-5; TRBD1 matches 10 bases. CDR3 length equals 14 residues. Per germline, CDR1 SGDLS and CDR2 YYNGEE. Trimming cost V 0 bases and J 4 bases; bases outside gene matches: 0.

This clonotype showed up just a few times. CDR3 amino acids: CASSLLKTQYF. DNA for the CDR3: TGTGCCAGCAGCTTACTTAAGACCCAGTACTTC. The rearrangement joins TRBV7-3 to TRBJ2-5; D not certain. V lost 2 bases and J 6 bases, leaving 4 bases between the germline ends. The germline CDR1 and CDR2 sequences are SGHTA and FQGTGA. The CDR3 extends over 11 amino acids.

J is TRBJ2-5 and V is TRBV10-3, with D unclear. CDR1 ENHRY and CDR2 SYGVKD come from the germline V gene. The CDR3 contains 12 residues. Trimming shortened V by 10 bases and J by 4 bases, and 13 bases separated the two germline ends. The CDR3 coding sequence is TGTGCCAGCGGTATCGGTGGAGAGACCCAGTACTTC. This sequence encodes CASGIGGETQYF.

Turning to this clonotype: The junction departs from the called germline gene at one end, perhaps through a read error. The chain employs TRBV7-2 and TRBJ2-1; D is ambiguous. In germline, CDR1 is SGHTA, CDR2 FQGNSA. The CDR3 runs to 13 residues. CDR3 amino acids: CASSLGPRDEQCF. DNA of the CDR3: TGTGCCAGCAGTTTAGGACCTAGGGATGAGCAGTGCTTC.

The chain recombines TRBV25-1 with TRBJ2-5; 8 nucleotides line up with TRBD2. J lost 9 bases, V lost 5 bases, and 14 bases had no gene match. The V gene's germline CDR1 is MGHDK and CDR2 SYGVNS. This CDR3 region has 15 residues. CDR3 sequence reads: CASSPPPGGSGPQYF. The CDR3 nucleotides are TGTGCCAGCAGTCCGCCACCGGGGGGGTCGGGGCCCCAGTACTTC.

A remark on this clonotype: A much larger clone lies a single base off, so this may be a read error. V and J are TRBV10-3 and TRBJ1-6; D is unclear. This CDR3 has 14 amino acids. In germline, CDR1 is ENHRY, CDR2 SYGVKD. V lost 5 bases and J lost 7, with 12 bases in between. CDR3 coding DNA: TGTGCCATCAGTTTAGGTAATTTGAATTCACCCCTCCACTTT. Translating it yields CAISLGNLNSPLHF.